This T cell receptor beta chain originates from a study of blood T cell repertoires in COVID-19. Study details: Collection of acute and convalescent COVID-19 samples took place in the United States, Italy and Spain. In each case, the material was cDNA or gDNA derived from T cells, B-cell-depleted T cells, or PBMCs.

The CDR3 sequence is 15 residues long. The V gene lost 3 bases and the J gene lost 0 bases, with 10 bases spanning the gap. The germline V gene encodes CDR1 MNHNS and CDR2 SASEGT. Authors' methods: Estimation of nucleated cell counts relied on the amplification of reference gene primers. TCRdb's table, derived via immunoSEQ multiplex PCR, lists solely in-frame clones and lacks some. That table is the source of V, J and clone size, and D and trimming were worked out from the DNA. Of some 270,000 clones listed, around 82% are singletons. Patients of the Seattle cohort, enrolled during active infection, were followed longitudinally.

Sample: peripheral blood. This chain connects TRBV6-1 to TRBJ2-3; perhaps TRBD2 as D (6 bases). The receptor comes from a person aged 70 to 85 with COVID-19, enrolled during active disease. The chain's CDR3 is CASSDSGASTDTQYF. In DNA form, the CDR3 reads TGTGCCAGCAGTGATAGCGGTGCTAGCACAGATACGCAGTATTTT.